This T cell receptor beta chain was profiled in a study of T-cell reconstitution after alpha-beta-depleted transplantation in children. Overall study findings and caveats: About two months after transplant, alpha-beta T cells reportedly came from several hundred expanded graft clones. Some patients' high day-60 TCRbeta diversity was traced to surviving recipient T cells and thymic progenitors. Newly produced T cells mostly provided counts and TCRbeta diversity after one year, as hyperexpanded clones declined.

The CDR3 covers 11 residues. The V end was cut by 0 bases, the J end by 13 bases, with 8 bases between. The germline CDR1 and CDR2 sequences are SGHRS and YFSETQ. Unique molecular identifiers were built into the TCRbeta library. One entry per CDR3 protein, called by TCRdb with MiXCR from the PCR reads. This sample has about 540,000 distinct CDR3 sequences, with 25% to 30% found just once. About this clonotype: Antigen unknown.

This rearrangement joins TRBV5-1 to TRBJ2-1; no firm D call. This receptor was obtained from a boy in the first two years of life with Wiskott-Aldrich syndrome, due to receive a stem cell transplant. The specimen was PBMCs, collected before TCRalphabeta/CD19-depleted stem cell transplant. CDR3 in amino acids: CASSLAVKQFF. The CDR3 bases are TGCGCCAGCAGCTTGGCTGTAAAACAGTTCTTC. The variable domain in full, completed from reference TRBV5-1 and TRBJ2-1, reads KAGVTQTPRYLIKTRGQQVTLSCSPISGHRSVSWYQQTPGQGLQFLFEYFSETQRNKGNFPGRFSGRQFSNSRSEMNVSTLELGDSALYLCASSLAVKQFFGPGTRLTVL.